Each of the 21 T cell receptor beta chains below was sequenced from the same sample in a study of blood T cell repertoires in COVID-19. TCRdb's copy holds only in-frame clones and misses some; the assay was immunoSEQ multiplex PCR. There are about 220,000 clones in the sample; around 81% occur only once, and about 2.4% lies in the top ten. Sequenced: peripheral blood. These receptors all stem from a woman in her sixties with acute or convalescent COVID-19.

The chain's CDR3 is CAWSLAHTGEQFF. The CDR3 coding sequence is TGTGCCTGGAGCCTTGCTCACACGGGGGAGCAGTTCTTC. The chain is built from TRBV30 and TRBJ2-1; D may be TRBD2 (5 bases). The germline V gene has CDR1 GTSNPN and CDR2 SVGIG (reference sequence). V dropped 3 bases and J dropped 10 bases, with 16 bases sitting between them. This CDR3 has 13 residues.

The chain couples TRBV15 to TRBJ1-1; maybe TRBD1 (5 bases). Germline CDR1 reads LNHNV; CDR2 reads YYDKDF (reference sequence). The germline V and J ends were trimmed by 5 bases and 4 bases, with 17 bases remaining between them. The length of the CDR3 is 15 residues. The CDR3 reads CATSHLARGPTEAFF. The CDR3 DNA sequence: TGTGCCACCAGCCATCTAGCGAGGGGCCCCACTGAAGCTTTCTTT.

The chain couples TRBV29-1 to TRBJ2-2; D possibly corresponds to TRBD2 (7 bases). Germline V lookup: CDR1 SQVTM, CDR2 ANQGSEA. V was shortened by 2 bases and J by 7 bases, with 11 bases between the two germline ends. CDR3 length equals 13 residues. The DNA for the CDR3 is TGCAGCGTTGAAAGGGGGGGGCACGGGGAGCTGTTTTTT. Translation gives CSVERGGHGELFF.

The rearrangement uses TRBV7-2 and TRBJ1-1; D is uncertain. Trimming took off 5 bases at V and 3 bases at J, with 4 bases between the two ends. This CDR3 is 11 amino acids long. The V gene's germline CDR1 is SGHTA and CDR2 FQGNSA. CDR3 region: CASSLYTEAFF. The CDR3 region has the DNA TGTGCCAGCAGCCTCTACACTGAAGCTTTCTTT.

V gene TRBV27 combines with J gene TRBJ1-1, with D perhaps TRBD1 (6 bases). CDR3 length: 13 amino acids. With 6 bases removed from V and 4 bases from J, the gap between germline ends came to 12 bases. Germline CDR1 is MNHEY and CDR2 is SMNVEV (reference sequence). This chain's CDR3 is CASRGGGFTEAFF. In nucleotides, the CDR3 is TGTGCCAGCAGAGGGGGGGGCTTCACTGAAGCTTTCTTT.

The chain carries TRBV7-9 and TRBJ1-5, with D unresolved. Germline V lookup: CDR1 SEHNR, CDR2 FQNEAQ (reference sequence). V lost 5 bases to trimming and J lost 7 bases, with 18 bases between them. The CDR3 runs to 15 residues. CDR3 in amino acids: CASSPASGSGQPQHF. Written as DNA, the CDR3 is TGTGCCAGCAGCCCCGCTAGTGGGTCGGGACAGCCCCAGCATTTT. Combining the CDR3 with reference TRBV7-9 and TRBJ1-5 gives the whole variable domain DTGVSQNPRHKITKRGQNVTFRCDPISEHNRLYWYRQTLGQGPEFLTYFQNEAQLEKSRLLSDRFSAERPKGSFSTLEIQRTEQGDSAMYLCASSPASGSGQPQHFGDGTRLSIL.

This chain connects TRBV7-8 to TRBJ2-3; maybe TRBD2 (7 bases). Trimming removed 2 bases at V and 10 bases at J, with 22 bases between. This CDR3 contains 16 residues. Germline-derived CDR1 and CDR2 are SGHVS and FQNEAQ. DNA for the CDR3: TGTGCCAGCAGCTTAAAATCTTCGGGGGGCGCATTATCGCAGTATTTT. Its protein is CASSLKSSGGALSQYF.

The rearrangement uses TRBV30 and TRBJ1-2; D unresolved. V was cut by 3 bases and J by 4 bases, with 12 bases left in between. The CDR3 totals 13 residues. Germline loops: CDR1 GTSNPN, CDR2 SVGIG (reference sequence). The CDR3 loop reads CAWSLDWGYGYTF. Written as DNA, the CDR3 is TGTGCCTGGAGCTTGGACTGGGGCTATGGCTACACCTTC.

The CDR3 reads CASSQDHRAHNEQFF. The CDR3 coding sequence is TGTGCCAGCAGCCAAGATCACAGGGCGCACAATGAGCAGTTCTTC. The rearrangement links TRBV3-1 (or the pseudogene TRBV3-2) to TRBJ2-1; D perhaps matches TRBD1 (6 bases). The CDR3 covers 15 residues. The V end lost 0 bases, the J end lost 5 bases, and 11 bases lay between the germline ends. Germline assignment: CDR1 LGHDT and CDR2 YNNKEL (reference sequence).

The chain couples TRBV21-1 to TRBJ1-5. TRBV21-1 is noted as a pseudogene. The CDR3 spans 21 residues. CDR3: CASSKALGCGQNKGSNQPQHF. The CDR3 DNA follows: TGTGCCAGCAGCAAAGCGCTTGGGTGCGGGCAGAATAAGGGTAGCAATCAGCCCCAGCATTTT.

The V gene is TRBV9, the J gene TRBJ1-1; TRBD1 matches at 8 bases. In germline, CDR1 is SGDLS, CDR2 YYNGEE. The CDR3 covers 15 residues. V was pared by 3 bases and J by 0 bases, with 4 bases of the junction left unmatched. CDR3 residues: CASSGTGSMNTEAFF. The DNA for the CDR3 is TGTGCCAGCAGCGGGACAGGGAGCATGAACACTGAAGCTTTCTTT.

This sequence joins TRBV18 and TRBJ1-2; D gene ambiguous. The CDR3 covers 12 residues. Germline V gene sequence: CDR1 KGHSH, CDR2 LQKENI. V shed 4 bases and J shed 4 bases, with 7 bases lying between them. In DNA, the CDR3 is TGTGCCAGCTCACTCGAGTTCTATGGCTACACCTTC. The encoded protein is CASSLEFYGYTF.

The chain couples TRBV2 to TRBJ2-2, with a possible D match to TRBD1 (6 bases). With 3 bases removed from V and 4 bases from J, the gap between germline ends came to 15 bases. The CDR3 has 16 amino acids. Germline values: CDR1 SNHLY, CDR2 FYNNEI. Here the CDR3 reads CASSEFIRGSTGELFF. The CDR3 nucleotides read TGTGCCAGCAGTGAGTTTATTAGGGGGTCCACCGGGGAGCTGTTTTTT.

The chain joins TRBV15 to TRBJ1-1; the D is unclear. The germline V gene has CDR1 LNHNV and CDR2 YYDKDF (reference sequence). Between the trimmed V and J ends, which lost 2 bases and 1 base, there was a span of 5 bases. The CDR3 covers 13 residues. The CDR3 DNA sequence: TGTGCCACCAGCAGACTAAAGAACACTGAAGCTTTCTTT. Its translation is CATSRLKNTEAFF.

This rearrangement joins TRBV5-4 to TRBJ2-1; tentative D call: TRBD2 (5 bases). Germline CDR1 is SGHNT and CDR2 is YYREEE (reference sequence). V lost 0 bases to trimming and J lost 8 bases, with 9 bases between them. The CDR3 sequence is 13 residues long. The CDR3: CASSLGLADEQFF. The CDR3 coding sequence is TGTGCCAGCAGCTTGGGGCTAGCCGATGAGCAGTTCTTC.

The chain joins TRBV3-1 (or the pseudogene TRBV3-2) to TRBJ1-1; a weak D match, TRBD1 (6 bases). Trimming took 0 bases from V and 1 from J, leaving 9 bases between them. The CDR3 has 15 amino acids. The germline V gene has CDR1 LGHDT and CDR2 YNNKEL (reference sequence). The chain's CDR3 is CASSQEDRQNTEAFF. Here the CDR3 DNA reads TGTGCCAGCAGCCAAGAGGACAGACAGAACACTGAAGCTTTCTTT.

This chain joins TRBV6-6 and TRBJ1-1; no definite D call. The germline V and J ends were trimmed by 2 bases and 6 bases, with 16 bases remaining between them. In germline, CDR1 is MNHNY, CDR2 SVGAGI (reference sequence). The CDR3 runs 15 residues. CDR3 amino acids: CASSYGTVAPSEAFF. CDR3 DNA sequence: TGTGCCAGCAGTTACGGCACAGTGGCCCCGTCTGAAGCTTTCTTT.

The table lists this clone with a few counts. Other DNA sequences within the sample encode an identical CDR3. The V call is TRBV12-3 or TRBV12-4, the J call TRBJ1-3; the D is unclear. Trimming stripped 8 bases from V and 0 bases from J, with 8 bases between. The CDR3 has 13 residues. Here the CDR3 reads CASRLSSGNTIYF. The CDR3 DNA follows: TGTGCCAGCCGACTCAGCTCTGGAAACACCATATATTTT.

The chain links TRBV7-2 to TRBJ1-1; 8 nucleotides match TRBD1. The CDR3 runs to 15 residues. V dropped 2 bases and J dropped 4; count of bases not matched to a gene: 6. Germline CDR1 is SGHTA and CDR2 is FQGNSA. The CDR3 DNA reads TGTGCCAGCAGCTTAAGGGCAACAGGGGGCACTGAAGCTTTCTTT. As protein: CASSLRATGGTEAFF.

The rearrangement joins TRBV2 to TRBJ1-2, with D perhaps TRBD1 (5 bases). V was shortened by 2 bases and J by 6 bases, with 19 bases between the two germline ends. This CDR3 has 16 residues. Germline V gene sequence: CDR1 SNHLY, CDR2 FYNNEI. The CDR3 here is CASSEPVAGRQDGYTF. CDR3 sequence (DNA): TGTGCCAGCAGTGAACCGGTGGCAGGGAGGCAGGATGGCTACACCTTC.

V is TRBV30 and J is TRBJ2-1; the D is unclear. There are 16 residues in the CDR3. V gave up 2 bases and J gave up 0 bases, with 14 bases separating them. Germline V gene lookup returns CDR1 GTSNPN and CDR2 SVGIG (reference sequence). In nucleotides, the CDR3 is TGTGCCTGGAGTCCCGGTCAAGCCTTCTCCTACAATGAGCAGTTCTTC. It yields the protein CAWSPGQAFSYNEQFF.